The 4 T cell receptor beta chains listed next were all sequenced from one sample in a study of blood T cell repertoires in COVID-19. TCRdb's table, derived via immunoSEQ multiplex PCR, lists solely in-frame clones and lacks some. Of about 150,000 clones listed, 84% are singletons. The sample consisted of peripheral blood. The receptor set was obtained from a woman between 50 and 59 years old with acute or convalescent COVID-19.

The chain links TRBV2 to TRBJ1-5; D remains unclear. Between the trimmed V and J ends, which lost 8 bases and 11 bases, there was a span of 16 bases. Germline CDR1 and CDR2: SNHLY and FYNNEI. The CDR3 has 12 amino acids. Here the CDR3 reads CASCGGPEAQHF. CDR3 in DNA: TGTGCCAGCTGTGGAGGGCCCGAGGCCCAGCATTTT. Drawing the rest from reference TRBV2 and TRBJ1-5, the complete variable domain is EPEVTQTPSHQVTQMGQEVILRCVPISNHLYFYWYRQILGQKVEFLVSFYNNEISEKSEIFDDQFSVERPDGSNFTLKIRSTKLEDSAMYFCASCGGPEAQHFGDGTRLSIL.

V gene TRBV24-1 combines with J gene TRBJ2-3; no reliable D call. Germline CDR1 and CDR2: KGHDR and SFDVKD. CDR3 length equals 14 residues. Between the trimmed V and J ends, which lost 6 bases and 2 bases, there was a span of 11 bases. This chain's CDR3 is CATSQATATDTQYF. Written as DNA, the CDR3 is TGTGCCACCAGTCAAGCGACTGCCACAGATACGCAGTATTTT.

This chain joins TRBV7-2 and TRBJ1-2, with 9 nucleotides matching TRBD1. CDR3 length equals 15 residues. V shed 0 bases, J shed 7 bases, and the junction held 6 bases outside the gene matches. CDR1 SGHTA and CDR2 FQGNSA come from the germline V gene. The CDR3 coding sequence is TGTGCCAGCAGCTTAGCGGACAGGGGATCGATTGGCTACACCTTC. Its protein product is CASSLADRGSIGYTF.

This clone was detected ten times or more. The gene calls are TRBV20-1 and TRBJ2-7; 8 bases agree with TRBD2. Germline values: CDR1 DFQATT, CDR2 SNEGSKA (reference sequence). The CDR3 sequence is 11 residues long. The CDR3: CRGTGGPEQYF. The CDR3 nucleotides are TGCAGGGGTACGGGGGGGCCAGAGCAGTACTTC.